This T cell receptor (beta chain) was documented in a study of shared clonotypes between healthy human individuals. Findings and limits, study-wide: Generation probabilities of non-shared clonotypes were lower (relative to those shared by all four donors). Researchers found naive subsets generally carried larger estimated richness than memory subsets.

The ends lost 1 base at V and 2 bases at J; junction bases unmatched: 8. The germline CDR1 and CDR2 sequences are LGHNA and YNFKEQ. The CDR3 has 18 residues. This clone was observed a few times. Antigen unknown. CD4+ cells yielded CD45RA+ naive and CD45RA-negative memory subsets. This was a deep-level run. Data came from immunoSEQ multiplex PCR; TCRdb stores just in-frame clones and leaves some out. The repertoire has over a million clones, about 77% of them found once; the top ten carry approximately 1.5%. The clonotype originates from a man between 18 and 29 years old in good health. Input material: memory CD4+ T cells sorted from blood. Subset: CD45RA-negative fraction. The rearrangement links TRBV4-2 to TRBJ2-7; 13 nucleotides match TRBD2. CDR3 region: CASSQGRLAGGTAYEQYF. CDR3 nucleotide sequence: TGTGCCAGCAGCCAAGGAAGACTAGCGGGGGGAACAGCCTACGAGCAGTACTTC.